The source of this T cell receptor beta chain is a study of blood T cell repertoires in COVID-19. Here immunoSEQ multiplex PCR was the method, and the copy in TCRdb shows in-frame clones only, minus some. The sample lists over 110,000 clones; about 76% were seen once. The CDR3 extends over 13 amino acids. V shed 0 bases and J 7 bases; nucleotides not matched to a gene: 3. Per germline, CDR1 SGHTS and CDR2 YDEGEE. This clone is a singleton in its sample. The gene calls are TRBV5-8 and TRBJ2-7; 8 bases map to TRBD1. Material for sequencing was peripheral blood. The receptor was isolated from a man aged 80 or over with acute or convalescent COVID-19. CDR3: CASSLGQGREQYF. CDR3 bases: TGTGCCAGCAGCTTGGGACAGGGGAGGGAGCAGTACTTC.